The 19 T cell receptor beta chains listed next were all sequenced from one sample in a study of T cells expressing NK-cell markers. TCRdb reprocessed the 5' RACE reads and keeps a single row for each CDR3 protein, giving no DNA. This table lists about 260,000 distinct CDR3 sequences. Material for sequencing was blood T cells: a sorted CD56 or NKG2C T cell subset, CD4+ or CD8+ T cells, or bulk PBMC T cells (not recorded which). All receptors come from a man aged 18 to 29 in good health.

The chain carries TRBV29-1 and TRBJ2-3; TCRdb lists TRBD2, though no DNA is available to test this call. Germline CDR1 is SQVTM and CDR2 is ANQGSEA. The CDR3 extends over 18 amino acids. CDR3 loop: CSVEDRLGTSGMADTQYF.

The J gene is TRBJ2-7, the V gene TRBV5-1; TCRdb's D call, TRBD1, is unchecked because there is no DNA. Germline-derived CDR1 and CDR2 are SGHRS and YFSETQ. The CDR3 length is 15 residues. This chain's CDR3 is CASSFGTARSLEQYF.

The chain carries TRBV12-3 or TRBV12-4 and TRBJ2-1; checking the TCRdb D call of TRBD2 is not possible without DNA. The CDR3 consists of 14 residues. CDR3: CASLGVAGVYEQFF.

V is TRBV12-3 or TRBV12-4 and J is TRBJ1-4. The CDR3 length is 15 residues. The CDR3 loop reads CASSLDQATNEKLFF.

The J gene is TRBJ1-5, the V gene TRBV9. Germline V gene data show CDR1 as SGDLS and CDR2 as YYNGEE. The CDR3 is 14 residues long. CDR3 residues: CASSGGREAQPQHF.

The rearrangement joins TRBV7-3 to TRBJ2-7. Germline loops: CDR1 SGHTA, CDR2 FQGTGA. The CDR3 runs 13 residues. The CDR3 reads CASSGYRHSEQYF. The full variable domain, rest sourced from reference TRBV7-3 and TRBJ2-7, is GAGVSQTPSNKVTEKGKYVELRCDPISGHTALYWYRQSLGQGPEFLIYFQGTGAADDSGLPNDRFFAVRPEGSVSTLKIQRTERGDSAVYLCASSGYRHSEQYFGPGTRLTVT.

The chain couples TRBV25-1 to TRBJ2-2; lacking DNA, the TRBD1 call made by TCRdb goes unchecked. The CDR3 has 15 amino acids. The germline gives CDR1 MGHDK, CDR2 SYGVNS. The CDR3 reads CASSDQGSVTGELFF.

The V and J genes are TRBV7-9 and TRBJ2-6. The CDR3 totals 16 residues. Germline-derived CDR1 and CDR2 are SEHNR and FQNEAQ (reference sequence). CDR3 sequence: CASSLDTNSGANVLTF.

The V gene is TRBV6-1, the J gene TRBJ1-5. The CDR3 contains 11 residues. Germline CDR1 MNHNS, CDR2 SASEGT. The CDR3 sequence is CASSDVGPQHF.

The V gene is TRBV20-1, the J gene TRBJ2-3; the TCRdb D gene call, TRBD1, has no DNA to confirm it. Germline CDR1 is DFQATT and CDR2 is SNEGSKA (reference sequence). The CDR3 sequence is 13 residues long. The CDR3 sequence: CSTRDSGADTQYF.

This sequence joins TRBV20-1 and TRBJ2-5; TCRdb's D gene call, TRBD1, goes unchecked for lack of DNA. From germline, CDR1 is DFQATT and CDR2 SNEGSKA (reference sequence). CDR3 size: 13 residues. The CDR3 loop is CSASRQGAETQYF.

This chain uses TRBV27 with TRBJ1-3; with no DNA, the TCRdb D assignment of TRBD1 cannot be verified. CDR1 is MNHEY and CDR2 is SMNVEV in the germline V gene (reference sequence). This CDR3 has 16 amino acids. The CDR3 reads CASSPRSAISGNTIYF.

V is TRBV7-3 and J is TRBJ2-3; lacking DNA, the TRBD2 call made by TCRdb goes unchecked. In germline, CDR1 is SGHTA, CDR2 FQGTGA. CDR3 length equals 15 residues. The CDR3 loop reads CASSLSGRAGDTQYF.

This chain links TRBV7-2 with TRBJ1-1. The CDR3 contains 13 residues. Germline V gene lookup returns CDR1 SGHTA and CDR2 FQGNSA. The CDR3 spells CASSLRWGTEAFF.

This chain uses TRBV20-1 with TRBJ2-4; without DNA, the TCRdb call of TRBD2 cannot be checked. The length of the CDR3 is 19 residues. CDR1 and CDR2 (germline): DFQATT, SNEGSKA (reference sequence). CDR3 in amino acids: CSARDRFRRDHEAKNIQYF.

This chain joins TRBV3-1 and TRBJ2-4; TCRdb calls TRBD1, which cannot be checked without DNA. The CDR3 is 15 residues long. Germline values: CDR1 LGHDT, CDR2 YNNKEL (reference sequence). CDR3 sequence reads: CASRRQGETKNIQYF.

The chain combines TRBV7-3 with TRBJ2-2; the D gene TCRdb calls, TRBD2, cannot be checked with no DNA. Germline V gene lookup returns CDR1 SGHTA and CDR2 FQGTGA. CDR3 length: 14 amino acids. The CDR3 region is CASKRAENTGELFF. Full variable domain (rest looked up from reference TRBV7-3 and TRBJ2-2): GAGVSQTPSNKVTEKGKYVELRCDPISGHTALYWYRQSLGQGPEFLIYFQGTGAADDSGLPNDRFFAVRPEGSVSTLKIQRTERGDSAVYLCASKRAENTGELFFGEGSRLTVL.

The chain is built from TRBV12-3 or TRBV12-4 and TRBJ2-7. There are 13 residues in the CDR3. Here the CDR3 reads CASRTSRANEQYF.

The chain joins TRBV23-1 to TRBJ2-7; the D call of TRBD1 rests on TCRdb alone, since no DNA is present to check it. TRBV23-1 is flagged as an ORF with uncertain function. CDR3 length equals 12 residues. This CDR3 reads CAGQGPLYEQYF.